The entry below describes one T cell receptor beta chain. Its antigen is unidentified. Combining a sample-barcoded 5' primer with a J-beta primer mix, a second PCR ran for about 6 to 12 cycles. TCRdb redid the calling of the 5' RACE reads with MiXCR, one entry per CDR3 protein. The table lists about 800,000 distinct CDR3 sequences, roughly 60% of them singletons, with around 20% in the top ten. The sample is drawn from a study of blood T cells in healthy people across ages. Study-wide points: Nothing was known about donor CMV status, and this possibly confounded expanded clonotype changes. Greater diversity and more naive CD4+ cells were seen in long-lived donors than in aged donors. TCR beta diversity was tightly associated with the proportion of naive T cells. From one million sequenced T cells, diversity estimates were lower bounds.

Germline V gene lookup returns CDR1 SNHLY and CDR2 FYNNEI. V lost 6 bases, J lost 15 bases, and 20 bases lay in between. The CDR3 has 13 amino acids. The specimen sequenced was blood. The V and J genes are TRBV2 and TRBJ1-4; maybe TRBD1 (6 bases). This TCR was sampled from a man under 40 in good health. The DNA of the CDR3 is TGTGCCAGCAGCGAGGAACGGTACAGGACAGTGTTTTTT. It encodes CASSEERYRTVFF.